Shown below are 8 T cell receptor beta chains from a single sample sequenced in a study of blood T cell repertoires in COVID-19. Generated by immunoSEQ multiplex PCR, the TCRdb table keeps only in-frame clones and is missing some. The repertoire holds about 200,000 clones, with around 86% as singletons. The sample comprised peripheral blood. All receptors derive from a man aged 55 to 70 with acute or convalescent COVID-19.

The chain uses TRBV6-5 and TRBJ2-2, with 8 positions matching TRBD1. V lost 8 bases and J lost 6; bases outside the gene matches: 11. The germline V gene encodes CDR1 MNHEY and CDR2 SVGAGI. The CDR3 is made up of 15 amino acids. CDR3 in DNA: TGTGCCAGCCGCTACACCCAGGGGGCACCCGGGGAGCTGTTTTTT. It codes for CASRYTQGAPGELFF.

In its sample, this clone was seen once. The genes are TRBV3-1 (or the pseudogene TRBV3-2) and TRBJ2-7; TRBD1 might be the D (5 bases). V dropped 2 bases and J dropped 2 bases, with 19 bases sitting between them. Per germline, CDR1 LGHDT and CDR2 YNNKEL (reference sequence). The CDR3 is 17 residues long. The CDR3 coding sequence is TGTGCCAGCAGCCAATGGGGATTGGGGCAGGGAACCTACGAGCAGTACTTC. Translated: CASSQWGLGQGTYEQYF.

This clone was recorded once. This chain joins TRBV6-5 and TRBJ1-4; D unclear. The CDR3 sequence is 13 residues long. V lost 7 bases to trimming and J lost 11 bases, with 17 bases between them. Germline CDR1 is MNHEY and CDR2 is SVGAGI. The CDR3 coding sequence is TGTGCCAGCAATACCGGAGACGAATGGAAACTGTTTTTT. Translation: CASNTGDEWKLFF.

This clone was observed a single time. The V and J genes are TRBV5-4 and TRBJ2-3, with 13 bases matching TRBD2. Trimming removed 4 bases from V and 0 bases from J; junction bases left unmatched: 5. CDR1 SGHNT and CDR2 YYREEE come from the germline V gene (reference sequence). The CDR3 length is 17 residues. DNA of the CDR3: TGTGCCAGCAGCCCCGGACTAGCGGGGGCGAGCACAGATACGCAGTATTTT. It yields the protein CASSPGLAGASTDTQYF.

The chain carries TRBV13 and TRBJ2-4; D may be TRBD1 (8 bases). This CDR3 has 16 amino acids. V gave up 1 base and J gave up 6 bases, with 16 bases separating them. Germline V gives CDR1 PRHDT, CDR2 FYEKMQ (reference sequence). The CDR3 bases are TGTGCCAGCAGCTTAGACCCAGGGGGCGGGGGAAACATTCAGTACTTC. This sequence encodes CASSLDPGGGGNIQYF.

The chain is built from TRBV7-3 and TRBJ2-5; D gene uncertain. V was cut by 2 bases and J by 4 bases, with 11 bases left in between. The CDR3 has 14 amino acids. Germline CDR1 is SGHTA and CDR2 is FQGTGA. The CDR3 bases are TGTGCCAGCAGCTTATTCGCGAGCTCAGAGACCCAGTACTTC. This gives the protein CASSLFASSETQYF.

The chain joins TRBV2 to TRBJ1-1; D might be TRBD1 (6 bases). Germline V CDR1 and CDR2: SNHLY, FYNNEI. The CDR3 has 13 amino acids. The V gene lost 7 bases and the J gene lost 3 bases, with 12 bases spanning the gap. The DNA for the CDR3 is TGTGCCAGCATGAAGGGGGAATACACTGAAGCTTTCTTT. Protein product: CASMKGEYTEAFF.

The chain combines TRBV7-2 with TRBJ2-1; D call uncertain. The CDR3 spans 15 residues. Germline values: CDR1 SGHTA, CDR2 FQGNSA. The V and J ends lost 1 base and 9 bases respectively, with 16 bases between them. CDR3 region: CASSLEARSPGEQFF. The DNA of the CDR3 is TGTGCCAGCAGCTTAGAAGCTAGATCCCCCGGTGAGCAGTTCTTC.